This TCR beta chain is from a study of CD8 T cells in ankylosing spondylitis. Broader study findings: Blood of patients with ankylosing spondylitis appeared to be characterized by a TCR beta motif of fewer than 10 highly homologous variants.

The CDR3 runs to 12 residues. Trimming took 4 bases from V and 4 from J; bases not matched to a gene: 0. CDR1 and CDR2 from the germline V gene are MGHDK and SYGVNS. This clonotype was recorded only once. Its target is not known. Quantitative barcoded 5'-RACE was used to prepare TCR beta libraries. In TCRdb, the 5' RACE reads were re-called with MiXCR into one record per CDR3 protein. The sample holds fewer than 130,000 distinct CDR3 sequences, 24% seen once. This sequence originates from a male donor with ankylosing spondylitis. Sequencing was done on a sample of synovial fluid, either unsorted or a sorted T cell fraction (not recorded which). This sequence joins TRBV25-1 and TRBJ2-5, with 7 bases identical to TRBD1. The CDR3 sequence is CASSGTGETQYF. CDR3 DNA: TGTGCCAGCAGTGGGACAGGAGAGACCCAGTACTTC.